A single sample is the source of the 12 T cell receptor beta chains below, sequenced in a study of blood T cell repertoires in COVID-19. Generated by immunoSEQ multiplex PCR, the TCRdb table keeps only in-frame clones and is missing some. The repertoire holds around 260,000 clones, with 70% to 90% as singletons. The sample taken for sequencing was peripheral blood. The receptors here all came from a man aged 30-40 years with active or convalescent COVID-19.

V and J are TRBV7-3 and TRBJ2-2; tentative D call: TRBD2 (7 bases). This CDR3 spans 17 amino acids. V was pared by 6 bases and J by 4 bases, with 21 bases between. Germline loops: CDR1 SGHTA, CDR2 FQGTGA. The CDR3 is CASSPTGGTTGTGELFF. The DNA of the CDR3 is TGTGCCAGCAGTCCCACGGGGGGCACGACCGGCACCGGGGAGCTGTTTTTT.

The V gene is TRBV20-1, the J gene TRBJ2-1, with 8 bases identical to TRBD1. The CDR3 extends over 14 amino acids. Losses at the gene ends were 3 bases for V and 4 bases for J; bases not matched to a gene: 5. Germline CDR1 reads DFQATT; CDR2 reads SNEGSKA (reference sequence). Here the CDR3 DNA reads TGCAGTGCTAGTGAACGACAGGGGTACAATGAGCAGTTCTTC. Its protein is CSASERQGYNEQFF.

V gene TRBV11-3 combines with J gene TRBJ2-1; weak D call: TRBD1 (5 bases). Per the germline V gene, CDR1 is SGHNT and CDR2 is YENEEA. The CDR3 has 13 residues. With 1 base removed from V and 14 bases from J, the gap between germline ends came to 15 bases. In nucleotides, the CDR3 is TGTGCCAGCAGCTTAGTTTCCCAGGGCCGGGAGTTCTTC. Its protein product is CASSLVSQGREFF.

The chain links TRBV6-5 to TRBJ2-5; D perhaps matches TRBD1 (6 bases). The V end was cut by 8 bases, the J end by 5 bases, with 12 bases between. The CDR3 extends over 12 amino acids. CDR1 is MNHEY, CDR2 SVGAGI, per germline. For the CDR3, the DNA is TGTGCCAGCGGGGGCAGGGGTGAGACCCAGTACTTC. Its translation is CASGGRGETQYF.

The chain employs TRBV28 and TRBJ2-1; 7 bases match TRBD2. V shed 3 bases and J 4 bases; nucleotides not matched to a gene: 9. Germline CDR1 MDHEN, CDR2 SYDVKM. The CDR3 is 16 residues long. The CDR3 here is CASSFIPSGGYNEQFF. DNA of the CDR3: TGTGCCAGCAGTTTCATCCCTAGCGGAGGTTACAATGAGCAGTTCTTC.

J is TRBJ2-3 and V is TRBV5-4; TRBD2 aligns across 8 bases. Looked up from germline, CDR1 is SGHNT and CDR2 is YYREEE (reference sequence). The J segment lost 9 bases and the V segment lost 0 bases, leaving 9 bases of the junction unmatched. This CDR3 comprises 15 residues. CDR3 loop: CASSLGEGRGETQYF. Here the CDR3 DNA reads TGTGCCAGCAGCTTGGGAGAAGGGCGGGGGGAAACGCAGTATTTT.

The rearrangement links TRBV5-1 to TRBJ2-7; D is perhaps TRBD1 (6 bases). Germline CDR1 is SGHRS and CDR2 is YFSETQ. The CDR3 is made up of 13 amino acids. Trimming removed 0 bases at V and 7 bases at J, with 11 bases between. In nucleotides, the CDR3 is TGCGCCAGCAGCTTGGACAGGGTCGGGGAGCAGTACTTC. This codes for CASSLDRVGEQYF.

J is TRBJ1-1 and V is TRBV4-3, with D unclear. Germline V lookup: CDR1 LGHNA, CDR2 YSLEER. V lost 0 bases and J 1 base, leaving 9 bases between the germline ends. There are 15 residues in the CDR3. CDR3 in amino acids: CASSQDRGTNTEAFF. The CDR3 bases are TGCGCCAGCAGCCAAGATCGGGGAACGAACACTGAAGCTTTCTTT.

This chain connects TRBV14 to TRBJ1-2, with D tentatively TRBD1 (6 bases). Germline V gives CDR1 SGHDN, CDR2 FVKESK. V lost 1 base and J 4 bases, leaving 13 bases between the germline ends. The CDR3 length is 15 residues. The CDR3 DNA sequence: TGTGCCAGCAGCCAAGGATCTGGCAGGGGCTATGGCTACACCTTC. Translation: CASSQGSGRGYGYTF.

The chain recombines TRBV19 with TRBJ1-5; 8 bases are shared with TRBD1. From germline, CDR1 is LNHDA and CDR2 SQIVND (reference sequence). This CDR3 is built from 18 residues. V was pared by 4 bases and J by 6 bases, with 17 bases of the junction left unmatched. The chain's CDR3 is CASSRRTGSYSEGQPQHF. In DNA, the CDR3 is TGTGCCAGTAGTAGACGGACAGGGAGTTATAGTGAGGGTCAGCCCCAGCATTTT.

This chain links TRBV4-2 with TRBJ1-1; 8 bases match TRBD1. The CDR3 has 15 amino acids. Germline V gene lookup returns CDR1 LGHNA and CDR2 YNFKEQ. V lost 4 bases, J lost 7 bases, and 11 bases stayed unmatched. For the CDR3, the DNA is TGTGCCAGCAGCCCCCGCCGGGACAGGAATCTTGAAGCTTTCTTT. It codes for CASSPRRDRNLEAFF.

This clone occurred once. V and J are TRBV9 and TRBJ2-1; D remains unclear. This CDR3 is built from 15 residues. V lost 3 bases to trimming and J lost 4 bases, with 14 bases between them. From germline, CDR1 is SGDLS and CDR2 YYNGEE. The CDR3 sequence: CASSARKSGYNEQFF. The CDR3 bases are TGTGCCAGCAGCGCTCGAAAGTCGGGTTACAATGAGCAGTTCTTC.